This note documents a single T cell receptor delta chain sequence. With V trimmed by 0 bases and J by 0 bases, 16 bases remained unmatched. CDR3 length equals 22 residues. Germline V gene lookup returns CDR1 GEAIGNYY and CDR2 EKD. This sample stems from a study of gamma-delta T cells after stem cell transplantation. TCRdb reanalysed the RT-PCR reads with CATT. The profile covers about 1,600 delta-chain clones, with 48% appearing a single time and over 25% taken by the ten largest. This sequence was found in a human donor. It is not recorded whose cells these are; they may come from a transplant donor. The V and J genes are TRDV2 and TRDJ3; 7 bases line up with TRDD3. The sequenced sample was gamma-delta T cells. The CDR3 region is CACDTEFSLGVSSSWDTRQMFF. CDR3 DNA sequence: TGTGCCTGTGACACCGAGTTCTCGCTGGGGGTTTCGAGCTCCTGGGACACCCGACAGATGTTTTTC.